Sequencing of this TCR beta chain was carried out in a study of T cell clones after liver transplantation. Study information: TCRbeta sequencing after a pre-transplant mixed lymphocyte reaction identified graft-donor-reactive clones, later tracked in post-transplant blood. Draws occurred before transplant, before withdrawal, and after complete or failed withdrawal.

A remark on this clone: Antigen specificity is unknown.

Study-level findings and limits: In 5 of 8 subjects, circulating graft-donor-reactive CD4 TCRbeta sequences fell significantly after transplant. Small, mixed patient groups and varying post-transplant times limit these conclusions.

Libraries were prepared by immunoSEQ multiplex PCR; TCRdb keeps only in-frame clonotypes and omits some of them. The top ten clones hold approximately 2.5% of a sample with approximately 72,000 clones, about nine tenths of them seen once. The sequence was collected from a human donor who received a liver transplant. The sample in question was CD4+ T cells from blood, obtained before liver transplant.

DNA of the CDR3: TGTGCCAGCAGTTTAGCTCGCACCGGGGAGCTGTTTTTT. Translation gives CASSLARTGELFF. This chain joins TRBV28 and TRBJ2-2; D call uncertain. The CDR3 has 13 residues. The V end lost 2 bases, the J end lost 4 bases, and 5 bases lay between the germline ends. CDR1 is MDHEN and CDR2 is SYDVKM in the germline V gene. The entire variable domain, with the rest obtained from reference TRBV28 and TRBJ2-2, is as follows: DVKVTQSSRYLVKRTGEKVFLECVQDMDHENMFWYRQDPGLGLRLIYFSYDVKMKEKGDIPEGYSVSREKKERFSLILESASTNQTSMYLCASSLARTGELFFGEGSRLTVL.